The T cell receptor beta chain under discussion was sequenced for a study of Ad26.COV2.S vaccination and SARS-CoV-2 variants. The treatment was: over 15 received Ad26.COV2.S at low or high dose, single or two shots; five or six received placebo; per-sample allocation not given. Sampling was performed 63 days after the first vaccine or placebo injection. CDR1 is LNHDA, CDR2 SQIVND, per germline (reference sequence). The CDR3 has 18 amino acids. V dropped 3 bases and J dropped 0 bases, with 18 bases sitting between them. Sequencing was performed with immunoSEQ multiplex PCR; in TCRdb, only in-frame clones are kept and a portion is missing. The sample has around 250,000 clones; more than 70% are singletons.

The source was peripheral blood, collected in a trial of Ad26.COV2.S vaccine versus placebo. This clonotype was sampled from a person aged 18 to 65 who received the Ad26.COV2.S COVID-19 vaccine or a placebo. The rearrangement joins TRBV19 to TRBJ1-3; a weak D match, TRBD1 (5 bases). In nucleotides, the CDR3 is TGTGCCAGTAGTATGAGGGGAGCTTTGGGAAACTCTGGAAACACCATATATTTT. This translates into CASSMRGALGNSGNTIYF.